This TCR beta chain came from a study of radiation and T cells in renal cell carcinoma. Study-wide results and limits: Baseline intratumoral clonotype presence is unknown without pretreatment biopsies.

Time point given: baseline pretreatment blood. The treatment here: 15 Gy SBRT to primary tumor, nephrectomy 4 weeks later. The germline V and J ends were trimmed by 3 bases and 0 bases, with 10 bases remaining between them. This CDR3 region has 15 residues. The germline V gene has CDR1 SGHRS and CDR2 YFSETQ. In the case of this clone: The antigen is unknown.

Repertoires were generated with immunoSEQ multiplex PCR, while TCRdb's copy carries only in-frame clones and drops some. In the table there are more than 75,000 clones, roughly four fifths of which are singletons. This material consisted of blood, taken from a patient whose treatment included radiotherapy and nephrectomy. The receptor comes from a man in his fifties or sixties with renal cell carcinoma. The chain employs TRBV5-1 and TRBJ2-1, with D unresolved. The chain's CDR3 is CASSSITSSYNEQFF. In DNA form, the CDR3 reads TGCGCCAGCAGCTCAATTACGAGCTCCTACAATGAGCAGTTCTTC.